This TCR beta chain was recorded in a study of cytomegalovirus exposure and HLA in healthy donors. Trimming shortened V by 0 bases and J by 4 bases, and 10 bases separated the two germline ends. CDR3 size: 16 residues. CDR1 and CDR2 (germline): SEHNR, FQNEAQ (reference sequence). The PCR employed 60 Vbeta primers together with 13 Jbeta primers. Generated by immunoSEQ multiplex PCR, the TCRdb table keeps only in-frame clones and is missing some. The table lists roughly 160,000 clones, around 69% of them singletons. What was sequenced was PBMCs. The rearrangement joins TRBV7-9 to TRBJ2-6, with D perhaps TRBD2 (5 bases). The receptor was derived from a woman in her 30s in good health and CMV-seronegative. The DNA for the CDR3 is TGTGCCAGCAGCTTAGCGAACGGGAAAGGGGCCAACGTCCTGACTTTC. Its protein is CASSLANGKGANVLTF.